A single sample is the source of the 10 T cell receptor beta chains below, sequenced in a study of blood T cell repertoires in COVID-19. Repertoires were generated with immunoSEQ multiplex PCR, while TCRdb's copy carries only in-frame clones and drops some. This table has 400,000 or so clones, roughly 86% appearing once. The specimen was peripheral blood. The receptors originated from a human donor in a cohort sampled during active COVID-19.

The chain carries TRBV6-4 and TRBJ2-2; 8 positions agree with TRBD1. The CDR3 has 16 amino acids. Germline lookup yields CDR1 MRHNA and CDR2 SNTAGT. Germline trimming cut 3 bases from V and 4 bases from J; bases unmatched to any gene: 7. The CDR3 DNA sequence: TGTGCCAGCAGTGATTCAGCAGGGGGCACCACCGGGGAGCTGTTTTTT. Amino acid sequence: CASSDSAGGTTGELFF.

The genes are TRBV6-5 and TRBJ2-1, with 8 positions matching TRBD2. V was pared by 8 bases and J by 4 bases, with 7 bases of the junction left unmatched. The germline gives CDR1 MNHEY, CDR2 SVGAGI. The CDR3 sequence is 14 residues long. DNA of the CDR3: TGTGCCAGCCCCGCGGGAGGCGGTTACAATGAGCAGTTCTTC. Its translation is CASPAGGGYNEQFF.

The rearrangement links TRBV7-9 to TRBJ1-1, with D possibly TRBD1 on 6 matching bases. Germline V lookup: CDR1 SEHNR, CDR2 FQNEAQ (reference sequence). The V and J ends lost 3 bases and 7 bases respectively, with 9 bases between them. The CDR3 consists of 12 residues. DNA of the CDR3: TGTGCCAGCAGCTTTACAGGGAGTGAAGCTTTCTTT. It encodes CASSFTGSEAFF.

The rearrangement links TRBV15 to TRBJ1-5; no firm D call. CDR1 and CDR2 (germline): LNHNV, YYDKDF (reference sequence). V was trimmed by 2 bases and J by 4 bases, leaving 3 bases between them. The CDR3 totals 12 residues. CDR3 in amino acids: CATSRLNQPQHF. CDR3 DNA: TGTGCCACCAGCAGATTAAATCAGCCCCAGCATTTT.

The rearrangement uses TRBV5-1 and TRBJ2-2; 7 bases align to TRBD1. The CDR3 consists of 16 residues. Trimming at V came to 0 bases and at J to 3 bases, leaving 5 bases not matched to a gene. The germline V gene has CDR1 SGHRS and CDR2 YFSETQ. The CDR3 nucleotides read TGCGCCAGCAGCTTGGTTTGGCAGGGGGACACCGGGGAGCTGTTTTTT. Amino acids: CASSLVWQGDTGELFF.

This clone was observed once. This rearrangement joins TRBV5-4 to TRBJ1-2, with 9 bases aligning to TRBD1. Germline CDR1 is SGHNT and CDR2 is YYREEE (reference sequence). V was clipped by 4 bases and J by 5 bases; unmatched bases: 6. There are 14 residues in the CDR3. For the CDR3, the DNA is TGTGCCAGCAGCCCGGGACAGGGAGAGTATGGCTACACCTTC. Protein product: CASSPGQGEYGYTF.

The rearrangement uses TRBV2 and TRBJ2-3; D call uncertain. The CDR3 has 14 amino acids. The ends were cut back, 0 bases at V and 7 bases at J, with 11 bases in the middle. Per the germline V gene, CDR1 is SNHLY and CDR2 is FYNNEI. The CDR3 DNA reads as TGTGCCAGCAGTGAAGCGTCAATGAGGAATACGCAGTATTTT. It codes for CASSEASMRNTQYF.

This clone was seen only once. The chain couples TRBV6-5 to TRBJ2-5; TRBD2 aligns across 8 bases. The CDR3 spans 16 residues. The germline V gene encodes CDR1 MNHEY and CDR2 SVGAGI. V lost 4 bases and J lost 3; bases outside the gene matches: 10. CDR3 amino acids: CASSLSAGAGEETQYF. Here the CDR3 DNA reads TGTGCCAGCAGTTTATCCGCGGGAGCGGGGGAAGAGACCCAGTACTTC.

This clone occurred once. The chain joins TRBV6-5 to TRBJ2-7, with 8 positions matching TRBD2. The V gene end was trimmed by 2 bases and the J gene end by 0 bases; junction bases not matched to a gene: 6. Germline CDR1 reads MNHEY; CDR2 reads SVGAGI. The CDR3 contains 16 residues. The CDR3 DNA reads as TGTGCCAGCAGTTACGGGAGCGGGGGAAGCTCCTACGAGCAGTACTTC. Its protein is CASSYGSGGSSYEQYF.

The rearrangement joins TRBV5-6 to TRBJ1-4, with TRBD1 matching over 7 bases. The CDR3 spans 15 residues. The junction had 10 bases not matched to a gene; V was cut back by 4 bases and J by 7 bases. CDR1 and CDR2 (germline): SGHDT, YYEEEE. CDR3 sequence reads: CASSPRQGTGEKLFF. In DNA form, the CDR3 reads TGTGCCAGCAGCCCCCGACAGGGTACGGGTGAAAAACTGTTTTTT.